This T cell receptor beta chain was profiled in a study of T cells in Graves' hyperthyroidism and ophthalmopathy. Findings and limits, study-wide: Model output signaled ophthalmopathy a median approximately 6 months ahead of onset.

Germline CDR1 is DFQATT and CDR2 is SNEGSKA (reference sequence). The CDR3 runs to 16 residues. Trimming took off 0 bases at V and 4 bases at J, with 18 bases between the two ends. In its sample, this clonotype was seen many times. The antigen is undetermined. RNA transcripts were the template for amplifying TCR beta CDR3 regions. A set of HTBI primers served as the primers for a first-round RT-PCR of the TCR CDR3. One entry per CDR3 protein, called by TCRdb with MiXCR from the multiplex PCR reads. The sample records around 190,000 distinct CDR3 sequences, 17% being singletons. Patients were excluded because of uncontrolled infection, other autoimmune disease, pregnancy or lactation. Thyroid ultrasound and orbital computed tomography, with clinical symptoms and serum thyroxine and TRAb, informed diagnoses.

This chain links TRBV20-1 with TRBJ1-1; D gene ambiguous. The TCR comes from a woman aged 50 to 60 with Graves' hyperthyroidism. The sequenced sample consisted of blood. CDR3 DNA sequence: TGCAGTGCTAGAGATGATGGAATGGGTCGGGGCACTGAAGCTTTCTTT. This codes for CSARDDGMGRGTEAFF.